Following are 15 T cell receptor beta chains from one sample sequenced in a study of blood T cell repertoires in COVID-19. Assay used: immunoSEQ multiplex PCR; TCRdb lists only in-frame clones, some missing. The sample yields 110,000 or so clones, about 85% seen once. The sample taken for sequencing was peripheral blood. These receptors were taken from a man aged 50-59 years with acute or convalescent COVID-19.

The V and J genes are TRBV7-2 and TRBJ1-2; D remains unclear. In germline, CDR1 is SGHTA, CDR2 FQGNSA. This CDR3 spans 13 amino acids. V was cut by 5 bases and J by 7 bases, with 14 bases left in between. The CDR3 sequence: CASSPSSASGYTF. CDR3 DNA sequence: TGTGCCAGCAGCCCCAGTTCTGCAAGTGGCTACACCTTC.

The chain has TRBV4-2 and TRBJ2-7, with D possibly matching TRBD1 (6 bases). The CDR3 is 15 amino acids. V lost 0 bases and J 3 bases, leaving 12 bases between the germline ends. Germline CDR1 and CDR2: LGHNA and YNFKEQ. The CDR3 loop reads CASSQDPRGDYEQYF. CDR3 bases: TGTGCCAGCAGCCAAGACCCCAGGGGCGACTACGAGCAGTACTTC.

V usage is TRBV28 and J usage is TRBJ1-1; D remains unclear. The germline V gene has CDR1 MDHEN and CDR2 SYDVKM. V lost 7 bases, J lost 9 bases, and 18 bases lay in between. This CDR3 comprises 13 residues. DNA for the CDR3: TGTGCCAGCACCTCGAGGCAGTTCTTAAAAGCTTTCTTT. Amino acids: CASTSRQFLKAFF.

On this clone itself: Different DNA sequences within this sample yield the same CDR3. V is TRBV5-1 and J is TRBJ1-4; no clear D. V gave up 0 bases and J gave up 2 bases, with 5 bases separating them. Germline V gene lookup returns CDR1 SGHRS and CDR2 YFSETQ. There are 14 residues in the CDR3. CDR3 nucleotide sequence: TGCGCCAGCAGCTTGGCCGGGACTAATGAAAAACTGTTTTTT. Translating it yields CASSLAGTNEKLFF.

The chain has TRBV2 and TRBJ1-5; 9 bases align to TRBD1. Looked up from germline, CDR1 is SNHLY and CDR2 is FYNNEI. The CDR3 length is 13 residues. The trim removed 7 bases at V and 6 bases at J, leaving 4 bases unmatched. The CDR3 region has the DNA TGTGCCAGCAATACAGGGGGCGGTCAGCCCCAGCATTTT. Translating it yields CASNTGGGQPQHF.

The V call is TRBV5-1, the J call TRBJ2-5, with TRBD2 as a possible D gene (5 bases). The CDR3 has 15 amino acids. CDR1 is SGHRS and CDR2 is YFSETQ in the germline V gene. The ends were cut back, 0 bases at V and 2 bases at J, with 11 bases in the middle. The CDR3 DNA reads TGCGCCAGCAGCTTGGGCCTGAGGGCTCAAGAGACCCAGTACTTC. Its protein is CASSLGLRAQETQYF. Together with reference TRBV5-1 and TRBJ2-5, the CDR3 gives the full variable domain: KAGVTQTPRYLIKTRGQQVTLSCSPISGHRSVSWYQQTPGQGLQFLFEYFSETQRNKGNFPGRFSGRQFSNSRSEMNVSTLELGDSALYLCASSLGLRAQETQYFGPGTRLLVL.

The V call is TRBV10-3, the J call TRBJ2-5; 16 positions match TRBD2. Germline CDR1 is ENHRY and CDR2 is SYGVKD. The CDR3 length is 17 residues. Trimming cost V 10 bases and J 3 bases; bases outside gene matches: 11. CDR3 in DNA: TGTGCCACATGGCCGGGACTAGCGGGGGGGCCGGAAGAGACCCAGTACTTC. Residues: CATWPGLAGGPEETQYF.

The rearrangement uses TRBV6-5 and TRBJ1-2; possibly TRBD1 for D (5 bases). V dropped 5 bases and J dropped 8 bases, with 18 bases sitting between them. This CDR3 spans 14 amino acids. Germline CDR1 reads MNHEY; CDR2 reads SVGAGI. In DNA, the CDR3 is TGTGCCAGCAGTCGAACCCAGGGAGGGAGCGGCTACACCTTC. Translating gives CASSRTQGGSGYTF.

The CDR3 DNA sequence: TGTGCCAGCAGTTTTTTACAGAACACTGAAGCTTTCTTT. Translation: CASSFLQNTEAFF. The V and J genes are TRBV12-3 or TRBV12-4 and TRBJ1-1; D ambiguous. With 3 bases removed from V and 1 base from J, the gap between germline ends came to 6 bases. The CDR3 extends over 13 amino acids.

The chain combines TRBV3-1 (or the pseudogene TRBV3-2) with TRBJ1-1; 9 bases line up with TRBD1. The CDR3 contains 16 residues. Germline trimming cut 4 bases from V and 1 base from J; bases unmatched to any gene: 7. The germline gives CDR1 LGHDT, CDR2 YNNKEL (reference sequence). CDR3 sequence reads: CASSPTGQGRNTEAFF. The CDR3 DNA reads TGTGCCAGCAGCCCCACCGGACAGGGGAGGAACACTGAAGCTTTCTTT.

This clone appeared a few times. The chain links TRBV4-2 to TRBJ1-5, with unresolved D. The CDR3 covers 15 residues. Germline values: CDR1 LGHNA, CDR2 YNFKEQ. The germline V and J ends were trimmed by 0 bases and 4 bases, with 10 bases remaining between them. The chain's CDR3 is CASSQDLRGNQPQHF. CDR3 nucleotides: TGTGCCAGCAGCCAAGATCTTCGGGGAAATCAGCCCCAGCATTTT.

This chain joins TRBV12-5 and TRBJ1-1; 7 bases map to TRBD1. The CDR3 covers 15 residues. V lost 5 bases, J lost 0 bases, and 6 bases stayed unmatched. The V gene's germline CDR1 is LGHNT and CDR2 FRNRAP. The CDR3 region has the DNA TGTGCTAGTGGTCATACGGGACAGATGAACACTGAAGCTTTCTTT. Translated: CASGHTGQMNTEAFF.

The chain has TRBV4-1 and TRBJ2-1; 8 nucleotides line up with TRBD1. Per the germline V gene, CDR1 is MGHRA and CDR2 is YSYEKL. V lost 3 bases to trimming and J lost 0 bases; unmatched junction nucleotides: 4. CDR3 size: 16 residues. CDR3 coding DNA: TGCGCCAGCAGCCACGATGGACAGGGCTCCTACAATGAGCAGTTCTTC. Encoded protein: CASSHDGQGSYNEQFF.

This clone occurred once. This chain connects TRBV7-3 to TRBJ1-1; D unclear. This CDR3 is built from 13 residues. Germline V gene lookup returns CDR1 SGHTA and CDR2 FQGTGA. V was cut by 5 bases and J by 5 bases, with 12 bases left in between. The CDR3 DNA reads as TGTGCCAGCAGCCTCAGCGGAGGTACTGAAGCTTTCTTT. Translated: CASSLSGGTEAFF.

The J gene is TRBJ1-5, the V gene TRBV19; 7 bases match TRBD1. The CDR3 runs 15 residues. Trimming at V came to 5 bases and at J to 3 bases, leaving 7 bases not matched to a gene. Germline V gene lookup returns CDR1 LNHDA and CDR2 SQIVND (reference sequence). CDR3 region: CASSFSGTANQPQHF. In nucleotides, the CDR3 is TGTGCCAGTAGTTTCTCCGGGACAGCCAATCAGCCCCAGCATTTT.